The clone carrying this T cell receptor beta chain was detected a few times. Its antigen is undetermined. Sorted CD4+ subsets: naive, central memory, regulatory, stem cell-like memory (CD45RO/CCR7/CD25/CD127/CD95/CD27 panel). The data were obtained in a study of beta chain features in type 1 diabetes. About the research overall: In age, gender and cell yields, patients were similar to healthy donors. Findings of the study overall: Patients with Type 1 diabetes showed moderately but significantly shorter TCRB CDR3s in all four CD4+ subsets. Compared to healthy donors, patients appeared to have naive, central memory and Treg TCRB repertoires that were more alike.

CDR1 is MGHRA and CDR2 is YSYEKL in the germline V gene. V lost 4 bases and J 6 bases, leaving 14 bases between the germline ends. The CDR3 contains 14 residues. The investigators reverse transcribed all of the isolated RNA, so they sequenced expressed TCRB transcripts. Around 3.7 million reads was the average for naive, central memory and regulatory T cell samples. TCRdb's copy holds only in-frame clones and misses some; the assay was immunoSEQ multiplex PCR. The data hold about 180,000 clones, with less than 9.5% observed a single time. The material sequenced was central memory CD4+ T cells from blood. This rearrangement joins TRBV4-1 to TRBJ2-3, with D perhaps matching TRBD1 (6 bases). The TCR originated in a middle-aged woman with type 1 diabetes. The CDR3 coding sequence is TGCGCCAGCAGCCGCCTGACAGGCGCCGATACGCAGTATTTT. Translated, it gives CASSRLTGADTQYF.